These 2 T cell receptor beta chains were sequenced from one sample in a study of shared clonotypes between healthy human individuals (TCRdb year 2020). Receptor libraries were prepared by the immunoSEQ multiplex PCR assay. Sourced from immuneACCESS, this table was stored by TCRdb with only in-frame sequences that have V and J called. A share of the clones is absent; for the studies checked, an unresolved V gene accounts for under half, and the remainder has no known explanation. Here the sample has some 2 million clones; around 96% occur a single time. Jointly, the top ten make up about 1.1% of the sample. For the CD8 naive samples, CD45RO-negative cells were positively selected for CCR7, yielding a CD45RA+CCR7+ population from which TemRA cells were excluded. Specimen: naive CD8+ T cells sorted from blood. Reading the label with the study, this specimen's cell subset or site is: CD45RA+CCR7+. The source is a man aged 18-30 years in good health.

The chain recombines TRBV7-9 with TRBJ1-2; a weak D match, TRBD1 (6 bases). Trimming cost V 10 bases and J 8 bases, with 17 bases left between them. Germline-derived CDR1 and CDR2 are SEHNR and FQNEAQ (reference sequence). The CDR3 is 12 residues long. The CDR3, as DNA: TGTGCCACCCAGGGACATATGGAGGGCTACACCTTC. Protein product: CATQGHMEGYTF.

This chain connects TRBV28 to TRBJ1-4, with TRBD1 matching over 12 bases. V was pared by 3 bases and J by 6 bases, with 8 bases of the junction left unmatched. This CDR3 comprises 17 residues. Germline V CDR1 and CDR2: MDHEN, SYDVKM. The CDR3 bases are TGTGCCAGCAGTTTCCCGGGACAGGGGGCGGGGGATGAAAAACTGTTTTTT. It specifies CASSFPGQGAGDEKLFF.